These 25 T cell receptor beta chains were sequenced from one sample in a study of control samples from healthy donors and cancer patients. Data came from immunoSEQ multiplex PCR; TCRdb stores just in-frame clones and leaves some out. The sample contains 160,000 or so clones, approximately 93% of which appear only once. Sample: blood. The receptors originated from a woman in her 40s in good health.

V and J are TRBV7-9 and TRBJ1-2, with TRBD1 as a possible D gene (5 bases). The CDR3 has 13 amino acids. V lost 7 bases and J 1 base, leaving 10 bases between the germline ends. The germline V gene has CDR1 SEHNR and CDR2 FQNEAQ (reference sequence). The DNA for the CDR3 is TGTGCCAGCACGCTCGACAGTAACTATGGCTACACCTTC. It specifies CASTLDSNYGYTF.

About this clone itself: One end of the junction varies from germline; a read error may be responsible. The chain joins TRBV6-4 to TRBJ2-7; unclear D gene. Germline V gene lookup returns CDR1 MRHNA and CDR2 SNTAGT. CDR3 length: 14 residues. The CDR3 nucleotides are TGTGCCAGCAGTGAGGAAGTGGGATCCTCCGAGCAGTACTTC. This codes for CASSEEVGSSEQYF.

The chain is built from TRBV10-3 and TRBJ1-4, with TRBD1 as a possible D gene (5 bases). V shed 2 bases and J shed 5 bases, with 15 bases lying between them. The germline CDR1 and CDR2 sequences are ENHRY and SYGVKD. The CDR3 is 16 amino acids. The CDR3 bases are TGTGCCATCAGTGAGGGATTAGGGGCAGCGAATGAAAAACTGTTTTTT. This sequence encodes CAISEGLGAANEKLFF.

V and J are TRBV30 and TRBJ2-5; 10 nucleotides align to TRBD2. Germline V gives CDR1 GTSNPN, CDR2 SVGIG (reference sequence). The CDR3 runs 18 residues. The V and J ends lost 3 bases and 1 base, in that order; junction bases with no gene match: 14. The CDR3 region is CAWRGGASGRISQETQYF. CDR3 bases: TGTGCCTGGAGAGGTGGGGCTAGCGGGAGAATCAGCCAAGAGACCCAGTACTTC.

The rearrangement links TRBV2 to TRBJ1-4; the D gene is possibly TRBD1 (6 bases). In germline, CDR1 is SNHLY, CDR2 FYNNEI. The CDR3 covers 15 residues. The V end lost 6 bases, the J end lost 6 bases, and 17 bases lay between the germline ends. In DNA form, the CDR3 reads TGTGCCAGCAGGGCAGGGGACAATGGTTATGAAAAACTGTTTTTT. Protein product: CASRAGDNGYEKLFF.

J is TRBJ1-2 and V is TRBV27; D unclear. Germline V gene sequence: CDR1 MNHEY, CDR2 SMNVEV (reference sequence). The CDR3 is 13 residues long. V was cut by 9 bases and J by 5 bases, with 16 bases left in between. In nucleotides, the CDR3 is TGTGCCAGTACACCCTCCCTCGAGTATGGCTACACCTTC. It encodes CASTPSLEYGYTF.

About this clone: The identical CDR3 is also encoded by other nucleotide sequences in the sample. The CDR3 region has the DNA TGTGCCAGTAGCTCCGGGACAGGAAGCTACGAGCAGTACTTC. It yields the protein CASSSGTGSYEQYF. The chain is built from TRBV19 and TRBJ2-7; 8 nucleotides agree with TRBD1. Germline V gives CDR1 LNHDA, CDR2 SQIVND (reference sequence). This CDR3 has 14 residues. V shed 6 bases and J 3 bases; nucleotides not matched to a gene: 7.

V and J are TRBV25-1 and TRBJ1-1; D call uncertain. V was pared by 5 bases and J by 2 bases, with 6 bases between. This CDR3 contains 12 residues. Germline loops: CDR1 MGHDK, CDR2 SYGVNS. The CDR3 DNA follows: TGTGCCAGCAGTCACCCTAACACTGAAGCTTTCTTT. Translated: CASSHPNTEAFF.

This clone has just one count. The CDR3 DNA is TGTGCCAGCAGCTTACTAGGGGGGGGCCACACTGAAGCTTTCTTT. This sequence encodes CASSLLGGGHTEAFF. This sequence joins TRBV7-6 and TRBJ1-1; weak D call: TRBD1 (6 bases). The V end lost 2 bases, the J end lost 3 bases, and 13 bases lay between the germline ends. CDR1 and CDR2 (germline): SGHVS, FNYEAQ. CDR3 length: 15 amino acids.

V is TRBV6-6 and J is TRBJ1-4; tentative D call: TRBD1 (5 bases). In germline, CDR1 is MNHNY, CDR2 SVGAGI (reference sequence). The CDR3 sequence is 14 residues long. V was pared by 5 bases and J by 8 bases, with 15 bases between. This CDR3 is CASSPPRGAEKLFF. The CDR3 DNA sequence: TGTGCCAGCAGTCCTCCCCGGGGCGCGGAAAAACTGTTTTTT.

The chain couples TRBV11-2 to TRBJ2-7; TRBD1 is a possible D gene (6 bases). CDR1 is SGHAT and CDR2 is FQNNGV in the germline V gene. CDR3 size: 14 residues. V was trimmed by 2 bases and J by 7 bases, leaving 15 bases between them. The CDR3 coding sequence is TGTGCCAGCAGCTTATTTCAGGGGTCGGGGGAGCAGTACTTC. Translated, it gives CASSLFQGSGEQYF.

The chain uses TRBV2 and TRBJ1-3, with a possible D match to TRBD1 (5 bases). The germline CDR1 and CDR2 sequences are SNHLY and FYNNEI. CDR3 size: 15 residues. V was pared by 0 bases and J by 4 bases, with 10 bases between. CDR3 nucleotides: TGTGCCAGCAGTGAAGCGGGGGTACCGGGAAACACCATATATTTT. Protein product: CASSEAGVPGNTIYF.

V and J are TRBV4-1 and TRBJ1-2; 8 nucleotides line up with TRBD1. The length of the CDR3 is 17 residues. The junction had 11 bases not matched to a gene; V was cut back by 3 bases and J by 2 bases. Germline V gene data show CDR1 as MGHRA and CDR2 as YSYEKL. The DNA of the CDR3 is TGCGCCAGCAGCCACGGACAGGGTTTTGACTTGAACTATGGCTACACCTTC. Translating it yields CASSHGQGFDLNYGYTF.

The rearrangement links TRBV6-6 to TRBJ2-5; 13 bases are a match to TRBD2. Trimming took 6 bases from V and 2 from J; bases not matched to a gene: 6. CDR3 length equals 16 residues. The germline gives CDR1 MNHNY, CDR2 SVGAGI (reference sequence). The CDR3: CASSRRLAGGQETQYF. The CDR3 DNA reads TGTGCCAGCAGCCGTAGACTAGCGGGGGGACAAGAGACCCAGTACTTC.

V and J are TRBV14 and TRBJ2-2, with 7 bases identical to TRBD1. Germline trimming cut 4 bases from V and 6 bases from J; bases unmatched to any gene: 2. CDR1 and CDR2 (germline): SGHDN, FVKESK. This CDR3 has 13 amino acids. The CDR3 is CASSPQGSGELFF. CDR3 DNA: TGTGCCAGCAGCCCACAGGGGTCCGGGGAGCTGTTTTTT.

The CDR3 is CASSLDGQGDTQYF. In DNA form, the CDR3 reads TGTGCCAGCAGCTTAGATGGCCAGGGAGATACGCAGTATTTT. V gene TRBV7-2 combines with J gene TRBJ2-3; tentative D call: TRBD1 (5 bases). CDR3 size: 14 residues. The V end lost 1 base, the J end lost 5 bases, and 10 bases lay between the germline ends. Germline CDR1 SGHTA, CDR2 FQGNSA.

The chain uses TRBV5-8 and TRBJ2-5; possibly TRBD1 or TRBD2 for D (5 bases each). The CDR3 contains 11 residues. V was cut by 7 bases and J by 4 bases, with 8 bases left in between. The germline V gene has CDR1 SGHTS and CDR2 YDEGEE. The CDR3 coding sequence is TGTGCCAGCCCGAGGGGAGAGACCCAGTACTTC. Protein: CASPRGETQYF.

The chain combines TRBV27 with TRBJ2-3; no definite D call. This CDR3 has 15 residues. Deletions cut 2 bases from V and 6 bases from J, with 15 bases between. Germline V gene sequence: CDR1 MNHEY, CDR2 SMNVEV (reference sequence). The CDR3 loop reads CASSLIQGPRDTQYF. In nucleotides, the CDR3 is TGTGCCAGCAGTTTAATCCAAGGGCCGAGGGATACGCAGTATTTT.

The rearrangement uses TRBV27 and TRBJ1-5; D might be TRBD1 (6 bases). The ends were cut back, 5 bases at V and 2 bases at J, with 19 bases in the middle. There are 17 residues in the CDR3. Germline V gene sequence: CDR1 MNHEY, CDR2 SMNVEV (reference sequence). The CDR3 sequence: CASSNNGGRRGNQPQHF. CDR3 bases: TGTGCCAGCAGTAATAATGGGGGCCGTCGGGGCAATCAGCCCCAGCATTTT.

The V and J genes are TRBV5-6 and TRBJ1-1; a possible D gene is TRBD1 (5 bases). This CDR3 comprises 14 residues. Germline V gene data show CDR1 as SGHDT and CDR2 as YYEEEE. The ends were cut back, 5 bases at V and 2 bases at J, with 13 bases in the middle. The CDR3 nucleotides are TGTGCCAGCAGGCCCACCGGGACCAACACTGAAGCTTTCTTT. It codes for CASRPTGTNTEAFF. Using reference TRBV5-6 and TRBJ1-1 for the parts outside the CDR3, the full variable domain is DAGVTQSPTHLIKTRGQQVTLRCSPKSGHDTVSWYQQALGQGPQFIFQYYEEEERQRGNFPDRFSGHQFPNYSSELNVNALLLGDSALYLCASRPTGTNTEAFFGQGTRLTVV.

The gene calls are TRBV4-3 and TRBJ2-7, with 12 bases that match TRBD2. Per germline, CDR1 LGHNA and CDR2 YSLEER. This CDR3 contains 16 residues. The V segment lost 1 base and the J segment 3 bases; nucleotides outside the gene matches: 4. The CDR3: CASSQGTSGTDYEQYF. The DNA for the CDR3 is TGCGCCAGCAGCCAAGGGACTAGCGGGACCGACTACGAGCAGTACTTC.

CDR3 DNA sequence: TGTGCCAGCAGCGTAGGGGGACCGGGAAACACCATATATTTT. This encodes CASSVGGPGNTIYF. V and J are TRBV9 and TRBJ1-3; tentatively, D is TRBD1 (5 bases). In germline, CDR1 is SGDLS, CDR2 YYNGEE. This CDR3 has 14 amino acids. Between the trimmed V and J ends, which lost 0 bases and 4 bases, there was a span of 8 bases.

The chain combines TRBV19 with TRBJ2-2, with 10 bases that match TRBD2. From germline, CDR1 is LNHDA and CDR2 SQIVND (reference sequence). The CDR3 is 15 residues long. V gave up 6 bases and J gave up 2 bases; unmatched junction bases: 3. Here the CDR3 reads CASRTSGLNTGELFF. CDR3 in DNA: TGTGCCAGTAGGACTAGCGGGCTAAACACCGGGGAGCTGTTTTTT.

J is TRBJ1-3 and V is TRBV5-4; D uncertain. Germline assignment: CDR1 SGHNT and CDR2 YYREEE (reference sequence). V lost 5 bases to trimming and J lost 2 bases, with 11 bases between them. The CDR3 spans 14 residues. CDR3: CASRLGPAGNTIYF. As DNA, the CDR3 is TGTGCCAGCAGATTAGGGCCGGCTGGAAACACCATATATTTT.

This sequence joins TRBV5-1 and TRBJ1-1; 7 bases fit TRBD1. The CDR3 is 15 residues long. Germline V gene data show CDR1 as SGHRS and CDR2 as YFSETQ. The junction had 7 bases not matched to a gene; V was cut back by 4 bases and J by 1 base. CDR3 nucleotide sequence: TGCGCCAGCAGCCTGACGGGGACAGCGAACACTGAAGCTTTCTTT. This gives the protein CASSLTGTANTEAFF.